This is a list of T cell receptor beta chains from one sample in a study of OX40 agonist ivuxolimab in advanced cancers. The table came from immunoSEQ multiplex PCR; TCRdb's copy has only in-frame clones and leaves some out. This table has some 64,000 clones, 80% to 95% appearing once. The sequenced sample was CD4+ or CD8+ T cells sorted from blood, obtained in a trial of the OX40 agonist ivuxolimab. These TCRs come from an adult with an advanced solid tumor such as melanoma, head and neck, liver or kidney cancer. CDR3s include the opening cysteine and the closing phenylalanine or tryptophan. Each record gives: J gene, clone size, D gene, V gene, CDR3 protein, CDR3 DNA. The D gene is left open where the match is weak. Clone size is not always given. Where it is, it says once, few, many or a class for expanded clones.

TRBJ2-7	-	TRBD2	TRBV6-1	CAAGRRAYEQYF	TGTGCCGCCGGGAGGAGAGCGTACGAGCAGTACTTC
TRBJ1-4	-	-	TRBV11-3	CASSLEGEKLFF	TGTGCCAGCAGCTTAGAAGGGGAAAAACTGTTTTTT
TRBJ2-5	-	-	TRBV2	CASSGGQPRWGRQETQYF	TGTGCCAGCAGTGGAGGACAGCCCCGATGGGGCAGGCAAGAGACCCAGTACTTC
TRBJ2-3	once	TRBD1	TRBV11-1	CASTVGTGTTDTQYF	TGTGCCAGCACCGTCGGGACAGGGACGACAGATACGCAGTATTTT
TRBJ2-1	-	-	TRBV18	CASSPPLSASYNEQFF	TGTGCCAGCTCACCACCGTTGAGCGCCTCCTACAATGAGCAGTTCTTC
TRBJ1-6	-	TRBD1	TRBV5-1	CASSATGGAGNSPLHF	TGCGCCAGCAGCGCGACAGGGGGCGCGGGGAATTCACCCCTCCACTTT
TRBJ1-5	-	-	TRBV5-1	CASSYQGGDQPQHF	TGCGCCAGCAGTTATCAGGGAGGGGATCAGCCCCAGCATTTT
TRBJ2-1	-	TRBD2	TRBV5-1	CASSPGLAGAYNEQFF	TGCGCCAGCAGCCCCGGACTAGCGGGTGCCTACAATGAGCAGTTCTTC
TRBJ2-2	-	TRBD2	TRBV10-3	CAMRSGDAGELFF	TGTGCCATGCGTAGCGGGGATGCCGGGGAGCTGTTTTTT
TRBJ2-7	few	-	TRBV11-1	CASSLAVWTDEQYF	TGTGCCAGCAGCTTAGCTGTTTGGACCGACGAGCAGTACTTC
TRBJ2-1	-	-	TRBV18	CASSPRGYEQFF	TGTGCCAGCTCACCAAGGGGCTATGAGCAGTTCTTC
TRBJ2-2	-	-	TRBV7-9	CASSLGQVNTGELFF	TGTGCCAGCAGCTTAGGGCAGGTTAACACCGGGGAGCTGTTTTTT
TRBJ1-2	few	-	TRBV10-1	CASSPGPNYGYTF	TGCGCCAGCAGTCCGGGACCGAACTATGGCTACACCTTC
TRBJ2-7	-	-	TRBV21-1	CASRRKREMYEQYF	TGTGCCAGCAGAAGGAAGAGGGAAATGTACGAGCAGTACTTC
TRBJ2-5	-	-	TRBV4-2	CASSQEAQRQETQYF	TGTGCCAGCAGCCAAGAAGCCCAGCGCCAAGAGACCCAGTACTTC
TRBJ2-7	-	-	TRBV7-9	CASSRAGYRSGEQYF	TGTGCCAGCAGCCGTGCAGGGTACAGATCAGGCGAGCAGTACTTC
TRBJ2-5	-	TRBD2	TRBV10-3	CAISGGGSEETQYF	TGTGCCATCAGTGGGGGGGGGAGCGAAGAGACCCAGTACTTC
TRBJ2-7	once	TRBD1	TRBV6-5	CASSPRQGGSYEQYF	TGTGCCAGCAGTCCCCGACAGGGGGGCTCCTACGAGCAGTACTTC
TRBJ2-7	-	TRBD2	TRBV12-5	CASGVTSSGEQYF	TGTGCTAGTGGTGTCACCTCTAGCGGGGAGCAGTACTTC
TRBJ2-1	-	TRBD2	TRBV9	CASSVGQKSGGAYEQFF	TGTGCCAGCAGCGTAGGCCAGAAGAGCGGGGGGGCCTATGAGCAGTTCTTC
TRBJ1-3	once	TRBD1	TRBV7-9	CASSRQGPGNTIYF	TGTGCCAGCAGCCGACAGGGCCCCGGAAACACCATATATTTT
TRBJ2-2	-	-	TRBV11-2	CASSLALQNTGELFF	TGTGCCAGCAGCTTAGCGCTCCAGAACACCGGGGAGCTGTTTTTT
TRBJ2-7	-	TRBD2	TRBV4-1	CASSQHGGALAAQEQYF	TGCGCCAGCAGCCAACACGGAGGGGCGCTAGCGGCTCAGGAGCAGTACTTC
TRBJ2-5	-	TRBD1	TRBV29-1	CSVEDPVRQGQYF	TGCAGCGTTGAAGATCCCGTTCGACAGGGCCAGTACTTC
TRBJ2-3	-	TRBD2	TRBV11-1	CASSLGLVAGGNTDTQYF	TGTGCCAGCAGCTTAGGATTGGTAGCGGGAGGAAACACAGATACGCAGTATTTT
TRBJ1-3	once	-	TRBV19	CASKVADLGGNTIYF	TGTGCCAGTAAGGTGGCCGACCTGGGTGGAAACACCATATATTTT
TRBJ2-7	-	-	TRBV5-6	CASSLSGEQYF	TGTGCCAGCAGCTTGTCTGGCGAGCAGTACTTC
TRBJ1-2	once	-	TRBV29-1	CSATENYGYTF	TGCAGCGCCACAGAGAACTATGGCTACACCTTC
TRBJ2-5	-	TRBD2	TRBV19	CASSETSGLQETQYF	TGTGCCAGTAGCGAAACTAGCGGACTTCAAGAGACCCAGTACTTC
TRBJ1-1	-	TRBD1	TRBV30	CAWSVGTGVFRTWNTEAFF	TGTGCCTGGAGTGTAGGGACAGGGGTCTTTAGAACGTGGAACACTGAAGCTTTCTTT
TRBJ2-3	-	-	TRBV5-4	CASNYDGVRADTQYF	TGTGCCAGCAACTACGACGGGGTTCGGGCAGATACGCAGTATTTT
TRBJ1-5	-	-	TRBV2	CASGGGYSNQPQHF	TGTGCCAGCGGGGGCGGTTATAGCAATCAGCCCCAGCATTTT
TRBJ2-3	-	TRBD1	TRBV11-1	CASSSLPGQGVSSTDTQYF	TGTGCCAGCAGCTCCCTGCCGGGACAGGGAGTTTCTAGCACAGATACGCAGTATTTT
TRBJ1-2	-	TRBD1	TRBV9	CASSVEGAGGYTF	TGTGCCAGCAGCGTAGAGGGGGCCGGGGGCTACACCTTC
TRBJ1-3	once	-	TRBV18	CASSPPTGLGNTIYF	TGTGCCAGCTCACCACCCACAGGGTTAGGAAACACCATATATTTT
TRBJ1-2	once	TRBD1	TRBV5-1	CASSLDGPGQDYYGYTF	TGCGCCAGCAGCTTGGATGGACCGGGACAGGACTACTATGGCTACACCTTC
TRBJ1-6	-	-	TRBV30	CAWSVMSGDSPLHF	TGTGCCTGGAGTGTAATGTCAGGGGATTCACCCCTCCACTTT
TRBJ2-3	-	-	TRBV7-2	CASSLSGQSTDTQYF	TGTGCCAGCAGCTTGTCAGGACAAAGCACAGATACGCAGTATTTT
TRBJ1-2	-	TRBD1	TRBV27	CASSPQGTDNYGYTF	TGTGCCAGCAGCCCACAGGGGACAGATAACTATGGCTACACCTTC
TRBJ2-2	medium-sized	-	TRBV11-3	CASRGRDTGELFF	TGTGCCAGCAGGGGGCGCGACACCGGGGAGCTGTTTTTT
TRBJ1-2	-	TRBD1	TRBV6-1	CASTLIQGPNYGYTF	TGTGCCAGCACATTAATACAGGGGCCTAACTATGGCTACACCTTC
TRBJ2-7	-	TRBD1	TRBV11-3	CASSILTGAVYEQYF	TGTGCCAGCAGCATACTGACAGGGGCGGTCTACGAGCAGTACTTC
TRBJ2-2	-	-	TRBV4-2	CASSQPGNTGELFF	TGTGCCAGCAGCCAACCGGGAAACACCGGGGAGCTGTTTTTT
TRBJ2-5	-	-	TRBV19	CASSIATRGSMETQYF	TGTGCCAGTAGTATAGCGACCAGGGGTTCAATGGAGACCCAGTACTTC
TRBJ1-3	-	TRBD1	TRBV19	CASSIGTGGSGNTIYF	TGTGCCAGTAGTATCGGAACAGGGGGCTCTGGAAACACCATATATTTT
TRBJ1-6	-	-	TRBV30	CAWSEAPSGGNSPLHF	TGTGCCTGGAGTGAGGCACCGAGCGGGGGCAATTCACCCCTCCACTTT
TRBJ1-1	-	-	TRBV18	CASSPLPADGNTEAFF	TGTGCCAGCTCACCACTACCCGCGGACGGGAACACTGAAGCTTTCTTT
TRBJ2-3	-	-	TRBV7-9	CASGSLRLTDTQYF	TGTGCCAGCGGGTCCCTAAGGTTGACAGATACGCAGTATTTT
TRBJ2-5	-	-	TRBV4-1	CASSQVGGAETQYF	TGCGCCAGCAGCCAAGTTGGCGGGGCGGAGACCCAGTACTTC
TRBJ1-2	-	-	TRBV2	CASSKGLQGGNGYTF	TGTGCCAGCAGCAAGGGGCTACAGGGAGGAAATGGCTACACCTTC